The clone carrying this TCR beta chain was observed a single time. As to time point: peripheral blood 6 weeks after treatment start. Individual patients had between 1 and 8 samples, taken pretreatment and on-treatment. Germline assignment: CDR1 LNHDA and CDR2 SQIVND (reference sequence). The length of the CDR3 is 14 residues. V was clipped by 4 bases and J by 0 bases, with 6 bases between them. Method: immunoSEQ multiplex PCR; TCRdb's copy keeps in-frame clones and lacks some. This sample has around 110,000 clones, with roughly 91% found just once. This sample was taken from a study of PD-L1 blockade in urothelial cancer. Study at large: Prior chemotherapy ranged from 0 to 3 regimens per patient. Once treatment had started, blood was analyzed at 3 weeks (second dose) and again at 6 weeks. Blood samples had a median of approximately 150,000 T cells.

Here the sequenced sample was PBMCs, taken around atezolizumab (anti-PD-L1) treatment. This TCR derives from a man aged 55-75 years with urothelial cancer. The V and J genes are TRBV19 and TRBJ2-2; TRBD1 is a possible D gene (5 bases). CDR3 in DNA: TGTGCCAGTAGTACCAGGGCGAACACCGGGGAGCTGTTTTTT. Protein product: CASSTRANTGELFF.